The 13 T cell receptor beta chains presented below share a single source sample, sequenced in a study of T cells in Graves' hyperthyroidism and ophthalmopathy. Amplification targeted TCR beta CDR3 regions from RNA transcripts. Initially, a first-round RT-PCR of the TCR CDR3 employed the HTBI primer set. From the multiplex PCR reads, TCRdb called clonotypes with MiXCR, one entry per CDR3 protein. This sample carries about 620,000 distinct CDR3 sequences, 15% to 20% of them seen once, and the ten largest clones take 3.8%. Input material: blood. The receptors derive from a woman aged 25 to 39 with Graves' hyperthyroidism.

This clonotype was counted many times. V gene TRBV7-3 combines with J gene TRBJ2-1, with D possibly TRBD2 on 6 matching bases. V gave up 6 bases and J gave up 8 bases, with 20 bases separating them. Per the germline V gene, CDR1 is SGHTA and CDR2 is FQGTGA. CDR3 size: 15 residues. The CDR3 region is CASSPRGAGRHEQFF. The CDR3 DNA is TGTGCCAGCAGTCCGCGCGGGGCAGGGAGGCATGAGCAGTTCTTC.

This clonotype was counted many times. The CDR3: CSALGDRLTGELFF. CDR3 sequence (DNA): TGCAGTGCACTAGGGGACAGACTCACCGGGGAGCTGTTTTTT. The rearrangement uses TRBV20-1 and TRBJ2-2; 7 bases agree with TRBD1. The CDR3 length is 14 residues. Germline-derived CDR1 and CDR2 are DFQATT and SNEGSKA (reference sequence). V lost 6 bases to trimming and J lost 4 bases; unmatched junction nucleotides: 8.

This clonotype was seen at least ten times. This chain's CDR3 is CASKPARGSNQPQHF. Written as DNA, the CDR3 is TGTGCCAGCAAGCCCGCCCGGGGGAGCAATCAGCCCCAGCATTTT. V and J are TRBV12-3 or TRBV12-4 and TRBJ1-5; D may be TRBD1 (5 bases). The V and J ends lost 7 bases and 1 base respectively, with 14 bases between them. The CDR3 extends over 15 amino acids.

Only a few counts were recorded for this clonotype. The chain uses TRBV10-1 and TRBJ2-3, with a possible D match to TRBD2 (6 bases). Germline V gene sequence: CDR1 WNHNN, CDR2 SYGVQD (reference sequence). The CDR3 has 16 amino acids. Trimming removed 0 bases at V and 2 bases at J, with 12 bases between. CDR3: CASSESAGAITDTQYF. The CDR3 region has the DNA TGCGCCAGCAGTGAGTCAGCGGGCGCCATCACAGATACGCAGTATTTT.

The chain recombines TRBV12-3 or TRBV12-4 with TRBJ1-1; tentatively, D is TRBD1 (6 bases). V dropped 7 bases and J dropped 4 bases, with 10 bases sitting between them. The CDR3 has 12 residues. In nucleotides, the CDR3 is TGTGCCAGCACTTCACAGGGCACTGAAGCTTTCTTT. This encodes CASTSQGTEAFF.

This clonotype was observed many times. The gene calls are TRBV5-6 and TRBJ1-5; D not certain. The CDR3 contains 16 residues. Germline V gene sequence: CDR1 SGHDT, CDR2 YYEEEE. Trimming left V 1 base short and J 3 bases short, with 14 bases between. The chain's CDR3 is CASSLRAGSFNQPQHF. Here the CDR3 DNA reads TGTGCCAGCAGCTTGAGGGCCGGGTCCTTCAATCAGCCCCAGCATTTT.

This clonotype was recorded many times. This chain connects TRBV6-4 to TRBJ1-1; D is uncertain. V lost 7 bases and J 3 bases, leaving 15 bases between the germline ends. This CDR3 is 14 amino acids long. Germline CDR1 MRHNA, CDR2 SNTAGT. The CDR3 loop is CASNSEYEDTEAFF. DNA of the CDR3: TGTGCCAGCAACTCGGAGTATGAGGACACTGAAGCTTTCTTT.

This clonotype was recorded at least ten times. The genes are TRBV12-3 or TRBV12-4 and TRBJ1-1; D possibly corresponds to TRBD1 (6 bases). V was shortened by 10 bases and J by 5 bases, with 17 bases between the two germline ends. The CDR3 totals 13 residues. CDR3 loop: CATKVDRGTEAFF. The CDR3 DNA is TGTGCCACCAAGGTGGACAGAGGGACTGAAGCTTTCTTT.

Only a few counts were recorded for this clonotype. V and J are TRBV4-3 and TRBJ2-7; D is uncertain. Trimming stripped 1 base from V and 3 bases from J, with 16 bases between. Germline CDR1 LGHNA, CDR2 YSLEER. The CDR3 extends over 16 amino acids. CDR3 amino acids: CASSQAFHLGDYEQYF. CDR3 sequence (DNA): TGCGCCAGCAGCCAAGCCTTCCACTTGGGCGACTACGAGCAGTACTTC.

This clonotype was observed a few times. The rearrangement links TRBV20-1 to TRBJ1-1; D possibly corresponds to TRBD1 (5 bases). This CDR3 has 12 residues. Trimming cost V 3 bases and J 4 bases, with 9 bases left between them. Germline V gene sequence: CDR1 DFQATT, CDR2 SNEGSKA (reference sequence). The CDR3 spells CSASWGRTEAFF. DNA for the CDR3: TGCAGTGCTAGTTGGGGACGCACTGAAGCTTTCTTT.

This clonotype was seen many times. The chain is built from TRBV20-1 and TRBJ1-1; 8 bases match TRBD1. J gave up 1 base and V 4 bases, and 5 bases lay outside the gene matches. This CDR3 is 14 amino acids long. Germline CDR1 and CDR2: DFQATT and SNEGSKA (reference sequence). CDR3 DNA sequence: TGCAGTGCTACTAGACAGGGGCCGAACACTGAAGCTTTCTTT. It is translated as CSATRQGPNTEAFF.

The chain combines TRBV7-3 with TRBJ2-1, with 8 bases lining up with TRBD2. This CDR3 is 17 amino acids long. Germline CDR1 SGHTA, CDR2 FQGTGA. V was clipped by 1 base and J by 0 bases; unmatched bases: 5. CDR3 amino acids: CASSLISSGFSYNEQFF. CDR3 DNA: TGTGCCAGCAGCTTAATTTCTAGCGGGTTCTCCTACAATGAGCAGTTCTTC.

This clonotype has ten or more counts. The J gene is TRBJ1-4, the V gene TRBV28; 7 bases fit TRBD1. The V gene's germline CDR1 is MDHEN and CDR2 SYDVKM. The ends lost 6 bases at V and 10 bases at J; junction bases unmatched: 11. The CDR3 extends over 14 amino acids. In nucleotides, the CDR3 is TGTGCCAGCAGCGGGGACAGCACCCCTGGAAAACTGTTTTTT. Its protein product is CASSGDSTPGKLFF.